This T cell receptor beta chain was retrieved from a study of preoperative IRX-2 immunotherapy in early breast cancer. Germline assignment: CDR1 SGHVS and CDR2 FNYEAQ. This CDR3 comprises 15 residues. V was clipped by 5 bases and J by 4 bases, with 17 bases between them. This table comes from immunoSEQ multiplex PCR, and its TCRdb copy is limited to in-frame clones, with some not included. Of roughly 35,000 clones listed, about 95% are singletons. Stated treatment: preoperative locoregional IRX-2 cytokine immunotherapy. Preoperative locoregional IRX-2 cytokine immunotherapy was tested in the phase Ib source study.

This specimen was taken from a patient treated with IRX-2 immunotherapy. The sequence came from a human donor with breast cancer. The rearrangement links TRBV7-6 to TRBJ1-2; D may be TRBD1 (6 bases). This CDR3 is CASSTGSSGGYGYTF. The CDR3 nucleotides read TGTGCCAGCAGCACAGGGTCTAGTGGAGGCTATGGCTACACCTTC.